The 16 T cell receptor beta chains below come from one sample, sequenced in a study of T cell responses to AZD1222 COVID-19 vaccine. Some clones are missing from TCRdb's copy, which holds only in-frame ones; the method was immunoSEQ multiplex PCR. Among 120,000 or so clones, around nine tenths were seen once, and the ten largest hold 11%. The source was peripheral blood, collected on day 0 of MenACWY control vaccination. The receptors here all came from an adult in good health.

The V gene is TRBV30, the J gene TRBJ1-4, with D maybe TRBD1 (6 bases). With 3 bases removed from V and 0 bases from J, the gap between germline ends came to 8 bases. CDR3 size: 14 residues. The germline CDR1 and CDR2 sequences are GTSNPN and SVGIG (reference sequence). For the CDR3, the DNA is TGTGCCTGGAGATACAGGGCAACTAATGAAAAACTGTTTTTT. It is translated as CAWRYRATNEKLFF.

The chain uses TRBV4-1 and TRBJ2-1, with TRBD2 matching over 14 bases. Germline V lookup: CDR1 MGHRA, CDR2 YSYEKL. The length of the CDR3 is 14 residues. The V gene end was trimmed by 4 bases and the J gene end by 9 bases; junction bases not matched to a gene: 2. In DNA, the CDR3 is TGCGCCAGCAGCCTGGGACTAGCGGGGGTTGAGCAGTTCTTC. Its protein is CASSLGLAGVEQFF.

Comments on this clone: Other DNA sequences in the same sample also yield this CDR3. The V call is TRBV18, the J call TRBJ1-1; TRBD1 is a possible D gene (6 bases). There are 13 residues in the CDR3. The germline V and J ends were trimmed by 3 bases and 1 base, with 6 bases remaining between them. Germline-derived CDR1 and CDR2 are KGHSH and LQKENI. The CDR3 nucleotides read TGTGCCAGCTCACCGGGACAGAACACTGAAGCTTTCTTT. Amino acids: CASSPGQNTEAFF. Looking up the rest from reference TRBV18 and TRBJ1-1 gives the full variable domain: NAGVMQNPRHLVRRRGQEARLRCSPMKGHSHVYWYRQLPEEGLKFMVYLQKENIIDESGMPKERFSAEFPKEGPSILRIQQVVRGDSAAYFCASSPGQNTEAFFGQGTRLTVV.

This sequence joins TRBV5-6 and TRBJ1-2, with unresolved D. Trimming shortened V by 4 bases and J by 5 bases, and 12 bases separated the two germline ends. Germline CDR1 and CDR2: SGHDT and YYEEEE. This CDR3 contains 13 residues. The CDR3 bases are TGTGCCAGCAGCCCACATAAGGGATATGGCTACACCTTC. Encoded protein: CASSPHKGYGYTF.

The rearrangement links TRBV7-8 to TRBJ1-5; D unresolved. V was cut by 4 bases and J by 7 bases, with 8 bases left in between. The CDR3 is 12 amino acids. Per the germline V gene, CDR1 is SGHVS and CDR2 is FQNEAQ. The CDR3 sequence is CASSSQAQPQHF. CDR3 coding DNA: TGTGCCAGCAGCTCACAAGCCCAGCCCCAGCATTTT.

The V call is TRBV19, the J call TRBJ2-7; tentative D call: TRBD2 (6 bases). V was pared by 5 bases and J by 2 bases, with 16 bases between. Germline values: CDR1 LNHDA, CDR2 SQIVND (reference sequence). The CDR3 length is 15 residues. CDR3 coding DNA: TGTGCCAGTAGTCCTCGCGGGGCCATACCCTACGAGCAGTACTTC. Amino acid sequence: CASSPRGAIPYEQYF.

This chain connects TRBV25-1 to TRBJ1-1; tentatively, D is TRBD1 (5 bases). Germline loops: CDR1 MGHDK, CDR2 SYGVNS. This CDR3 region has 14 residues. V gave up 0 bases and J gave up 2 bases, with 7 bases separating them. The CDR3, as DNA: TGTGCCAGCAGTGAATACCAGGGTAACACTGAAGCTTTCTTT. Protein: CASSEYQGNTEAFF.

The chain recombines TRBV3-1 (or the pseudogene TRBV3-2) with TRBJ2-4; TRBD1 aligns across 8 bases. The CDR3 contains 14 residues. Trimming cost V 4 bases and J 8 bases; bases outside gene matches: 7. From germline, CDR1 is LGHDT and CDR2 YNNKEL (reference sequence). CDR3 loop: CASSPRTGWDIQYF. The CDR3 DNA follows: TGTGCCAGCAGCCCGAGGACAGGGTGGGACATTCAGTACTTC.

The V and J genes are TRBV6-4 and TRBJ2-2; 8 bases agree with TRBD2. Looked up from germline, CDR1 is MRHNA and CDR2 is SNTAGT. Losses at the gene ends were 4 bases for V and 5 bases for J; bases not matched to a gene: 6. The CDR3 extends over 15 amino acids. The chain's CDR3 is CASSASGLETGELFF. The CDR3 region has the DNA TGTGCCAGCAGTGCCTCGGGACTAGAGACCGGGGAGCTGTTTTTT.

The V and J genes are TRBV6-5 and TRBJ2-1; the D is unclear. Trimming left V 8 bases short and J 6 bases short, with 20 bases between. CDR1 MNHEY and CDR2 SVGAGI come from the germline V gene. The CDR3 is 15 amino acids. CDR3 bases: TGTGCCAGCTCCTCCGTGGGAATCCCCCCCAATGAGCAGTTCTTC. The encoded protein is CASSSVGIPPNEQFF.

With respect to this clone: At one end, the junction sequence differs from germline, possibly due to a read error. The CDR3 protein is CASSLEGYDSPLHF. DNA of the CDR3: TGCGCCAGCAGCTTGGAGGGCTATGATTCACCCCTCCACTTT. The chain combines TRBV5-1 with TRBJ1-6; no definite D call. Germline lookup yields CDR1 SGHRS and CDR2 YFSETQ. This CDR3 is built from 14 residues. The full variable domain, completed using reference TRBV5-1 and TRBJ1-6, is KAGVTQTPRYLIKTRGQQVTLSCSPISGHRSVSWYQQTPGQGLQFLFEYFSETQRNKGNFPGRFSGRQFSNSRSEMNVSTLELGDSALYLCASSLEGYDSPLHFGNGTRLTVT.

This chain connects TRBV11-3 to TRBJ2-6, with D perhaps matching TRBD2 (6 bases). The germline V gene has CDR1 SGHNT and CDR2 YENEEA. The CDR3 is made up of 18 amino acids. V lost 2 bases, J lost 0 bases, and 14 bases lay in between. CDR3 DNA: TGTGCCAGCAGCTTAAACGCGGGACGCAGCTCTGGGGCCAACGTCCTGACTTTC. This encodes CASSLNAGRSSGANVLTF.

This chain joins TRBV7-6 and TRBJ2-1; 7 bases are shared with TRBD2. V shed 4 bases and J 2 bases; nucleotides not matched to a gene: 8. Germline-derived CDR1 and CDR2 are SGHVS and FNYEAQ. This CDR3 is 16 amino acids long. This CDR3 reads CASSSLGRETYNEQFF. The CDR3 DNA reads as TGTGCCAGCAGCTCCCTGGGGCGGGAGACCTACAATGAGCAGTTCTTC.

The V call is TRBV7-8, the J call TRBJ1-2; TRBD1 matches at 8 bases. The germline gives CDR1 SGHVS, CDR2 FQNEAQ. The CDR3 sequence is 14 residues long. J gave up 4 bases and V 5 bases, and 6 bases lay outside the gene matches. In DNA, the CDR3 is TGTGCCAGCAGCCCCCGGACAGGGACCTATGGCTACACCTTC. This sequence encodes CASSPRTGTYGYTF.

This CDR3 reads CASRKYNTGELFF. The DNA for the CDR3 is TGTGCCAGCCGAAAATACAACACCGGGGAGCTGTTTTTT. The chain employs TRBV6-6 and TRBJ2-2; D unclear. From germline, CDR1 is MNHNY and CDR2 SVGAGI (reference sequence). V lost 8 bases to trimming and J lost 2 bases, with 9 bases between them. The CDR3 loop spans 13 amino acids.

In this sample, this clone turned up once. Here the CDR3 DNA reads TGCAGCGTTGCCGGCAGGGGTCTGATCATGAACACTGAAGCTTTCTTT. Protein: CSVAGRGLIMNTEAFF. This sequence joins TRBV29-1 and TRBJ1-1, with D perhaps matching TRBD1 (6 bases). Per germline, CDR1 SQVTM and CDR2 ANQGSEA. The CDR3 loop spans 16 amino acids. Trimming stripped 4 bases from V and 0 bases from J, with 18 bases between.